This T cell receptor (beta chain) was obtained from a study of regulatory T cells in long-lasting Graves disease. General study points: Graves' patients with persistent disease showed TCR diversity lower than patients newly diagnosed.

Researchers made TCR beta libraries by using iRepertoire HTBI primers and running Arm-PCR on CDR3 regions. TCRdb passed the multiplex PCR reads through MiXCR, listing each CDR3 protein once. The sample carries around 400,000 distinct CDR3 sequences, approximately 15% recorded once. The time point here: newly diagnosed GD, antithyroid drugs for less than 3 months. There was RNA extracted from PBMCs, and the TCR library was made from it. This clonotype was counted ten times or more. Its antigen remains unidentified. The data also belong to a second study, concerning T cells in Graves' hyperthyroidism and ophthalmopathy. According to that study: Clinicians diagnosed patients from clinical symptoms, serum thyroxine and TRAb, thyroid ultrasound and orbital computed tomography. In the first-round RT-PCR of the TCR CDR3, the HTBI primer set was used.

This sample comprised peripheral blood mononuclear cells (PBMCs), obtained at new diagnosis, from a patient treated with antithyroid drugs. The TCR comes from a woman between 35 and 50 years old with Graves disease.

This CDR3 is CASSLPDRLGYYEQYF. The CDR3 DNA reads as TGTGCCAGCAGCTTACCCGACCGACTAGGATACTACGAGCAGTACTTC. The chain has TRBV11-2 and TRBJ2-7, with D maybe TRBD2 (6 bases). The V end lost 2 bases, the J end lost 3 bases, and 17 bases lay between the germline ends. This CDR3 has 16 amino acids. The germline gives CDR1 SGHAT, CDR2 FQNNGV.